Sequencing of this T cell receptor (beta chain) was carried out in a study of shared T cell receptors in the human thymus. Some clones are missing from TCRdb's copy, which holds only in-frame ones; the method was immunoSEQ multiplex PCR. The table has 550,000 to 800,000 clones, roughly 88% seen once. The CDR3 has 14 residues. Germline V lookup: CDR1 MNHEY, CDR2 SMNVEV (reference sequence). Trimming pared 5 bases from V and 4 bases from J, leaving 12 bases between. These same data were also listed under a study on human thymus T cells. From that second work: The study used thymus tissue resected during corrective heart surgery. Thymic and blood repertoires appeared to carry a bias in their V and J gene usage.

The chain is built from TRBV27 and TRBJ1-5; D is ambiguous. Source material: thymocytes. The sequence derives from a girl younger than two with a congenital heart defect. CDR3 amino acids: CASSPPGTNQPQHF. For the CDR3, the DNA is TGTGCCAGCAGTCCCCCGGGAACTAATCAGCCCCAGCATTTT.